This T cell receptor beta chain comes out of a study of identical twins. Regarding the study as a whole: Analyses of zero insertions could, in part, be confounded by invariant MAIT and iNKT cells. The more abundant beta clonotypes in cord blood had fewer insertions, and memory repertoires did not show this.

All of the donors were Caucasians in good health. Concerning this clonotype itself: What it binds is unknown.

Trimming took off 5 bases at V and 3 bases at J, with 8 bases between the two ends. Germline-derived CDR1 and CDR2 are MGHDK and SYGVNS. The CDR3 extends over 12 amino acids. From the 5' RACE reads, TCRdb called clonotypes with MiXCR, one entry per CDR3 protein. This sample carries around 690,000 distinct CDR3 sequences, roughly 20% of them seen once, and the ten largest clones take over 4%. The sample also formed part of further work on T cells expressing NK-cell markers. In that study: Most of the eight sequenced donors tested HCMV-seropositive; one tested seronegative.

This receptor was identified in a woman aged 18 to 35 in good health. Sequenced input: PBMCs. The chain is built from TRBV25-1 and TRBJ2-7, with D unclear. For the CDR3, the DNA is TGTGCCAGCAGTAGCCACGGCTACGAGCAGTACTTC. The encoded protein is CASSSHGYEQYF.